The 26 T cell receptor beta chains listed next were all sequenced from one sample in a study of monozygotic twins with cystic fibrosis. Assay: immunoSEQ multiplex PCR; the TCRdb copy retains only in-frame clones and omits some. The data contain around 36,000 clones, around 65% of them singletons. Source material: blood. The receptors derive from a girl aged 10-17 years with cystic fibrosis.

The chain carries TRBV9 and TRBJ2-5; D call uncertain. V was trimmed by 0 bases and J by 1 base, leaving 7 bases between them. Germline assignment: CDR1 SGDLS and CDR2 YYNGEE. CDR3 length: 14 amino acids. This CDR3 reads CASSVGRRQETQYF. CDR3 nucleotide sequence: TGTGCCAGCAGCGTAGGCAGGCGCCAAGAGACCCAGTACTTC.

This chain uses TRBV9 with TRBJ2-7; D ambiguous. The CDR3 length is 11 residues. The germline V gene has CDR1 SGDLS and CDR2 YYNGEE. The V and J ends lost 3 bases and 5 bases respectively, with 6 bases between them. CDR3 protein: CASSEGDEQYF. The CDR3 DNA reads TGTGCCAGCAGCGAGGGCGACGAGCAGTACTTC.

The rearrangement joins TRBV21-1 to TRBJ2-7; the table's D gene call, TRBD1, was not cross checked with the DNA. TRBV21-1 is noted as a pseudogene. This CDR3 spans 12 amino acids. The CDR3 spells CASSNQTYEQYF. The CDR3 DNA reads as TGTGCCAGCAGCAACCAAACCTACGAGCAGTACTTC.

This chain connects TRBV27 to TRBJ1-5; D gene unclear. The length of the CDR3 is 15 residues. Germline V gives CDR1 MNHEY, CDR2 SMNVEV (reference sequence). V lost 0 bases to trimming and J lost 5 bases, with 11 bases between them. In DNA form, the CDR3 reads TGTGCCAGCAGTTTATCGTCCGGATCATATCAGCCCCAGCATTTT. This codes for CASSLSSGSYQPQHF.

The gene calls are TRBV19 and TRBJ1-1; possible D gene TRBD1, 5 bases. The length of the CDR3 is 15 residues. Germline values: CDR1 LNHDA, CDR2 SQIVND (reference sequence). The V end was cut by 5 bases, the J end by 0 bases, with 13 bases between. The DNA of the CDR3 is TGTGCCAGTAGTTCATCAGGGAAGGTGAACACTGAAGCTTTCTTT. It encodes CASSSSGKVNTEAFF.

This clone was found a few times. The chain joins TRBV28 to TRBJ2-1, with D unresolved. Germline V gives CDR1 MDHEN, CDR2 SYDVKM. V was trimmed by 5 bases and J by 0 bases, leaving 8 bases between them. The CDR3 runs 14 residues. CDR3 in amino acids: CASSLTSSYNEQFF. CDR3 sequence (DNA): TGTGCCAGCAGTCTGACCAGCTCCTACAATGAGCAGTTCTTC.

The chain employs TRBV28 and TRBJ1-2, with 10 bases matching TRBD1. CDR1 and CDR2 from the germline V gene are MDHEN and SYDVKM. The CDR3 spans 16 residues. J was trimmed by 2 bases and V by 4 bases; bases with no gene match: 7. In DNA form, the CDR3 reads TGTGCCAGCAGTTCCCCCGGGACAGGGGTCAACTATGGCTACACCTTC. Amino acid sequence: CASSSPGTGVNYGYTF.

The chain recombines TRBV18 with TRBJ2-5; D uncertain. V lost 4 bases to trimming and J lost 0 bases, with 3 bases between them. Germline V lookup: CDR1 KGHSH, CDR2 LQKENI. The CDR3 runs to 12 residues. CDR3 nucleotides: TGTGCCAGCTCACTGTACCAAGAGACCCAGTACTTC. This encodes CASSLYQETQYF.

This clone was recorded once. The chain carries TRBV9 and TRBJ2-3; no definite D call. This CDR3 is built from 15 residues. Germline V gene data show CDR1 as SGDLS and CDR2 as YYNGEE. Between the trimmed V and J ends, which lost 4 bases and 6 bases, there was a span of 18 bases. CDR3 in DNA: TGTGCCAGCAGCTTTAGTTCTCTTAGTGTGGATACGCAGTATTTT. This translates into CASSFSSLSVDTQYF.

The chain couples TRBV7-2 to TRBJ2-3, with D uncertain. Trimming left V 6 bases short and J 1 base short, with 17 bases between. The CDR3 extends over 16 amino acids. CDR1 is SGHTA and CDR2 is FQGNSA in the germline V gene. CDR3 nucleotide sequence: TGTGCCAGCAGTTTCGGCAGACGATCTGGCACAGATACGCAGTATTTT. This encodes CASSFGRRSGTDTQYF.

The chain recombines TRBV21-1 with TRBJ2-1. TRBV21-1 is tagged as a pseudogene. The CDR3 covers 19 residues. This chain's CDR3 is CASSKARGASRKRFDEQFF. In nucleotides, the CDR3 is TGTGCCAGCAGCAAAGCGAGAGGGGCTAGCCGGAAGCGGTTCGATGAGCAGTTCTTC.

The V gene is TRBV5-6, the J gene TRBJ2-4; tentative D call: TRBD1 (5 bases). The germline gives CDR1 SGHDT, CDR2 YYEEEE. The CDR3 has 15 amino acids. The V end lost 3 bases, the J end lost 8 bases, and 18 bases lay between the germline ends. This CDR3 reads CASSSTGRTPHIQYF. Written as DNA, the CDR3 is TGTGCCAGCAGCTCCACCGGACGGACACCCCACATTCAGTACTTC.

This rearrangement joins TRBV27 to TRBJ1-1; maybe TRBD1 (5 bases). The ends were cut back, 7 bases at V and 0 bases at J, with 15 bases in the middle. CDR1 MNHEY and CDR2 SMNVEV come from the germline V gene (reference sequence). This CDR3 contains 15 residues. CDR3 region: CASTWRAGLNTEAFF. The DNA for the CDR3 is TGTGCCAGCACATGGCGGGCGGGACTGAACACTGAAGCTTTCTTT.

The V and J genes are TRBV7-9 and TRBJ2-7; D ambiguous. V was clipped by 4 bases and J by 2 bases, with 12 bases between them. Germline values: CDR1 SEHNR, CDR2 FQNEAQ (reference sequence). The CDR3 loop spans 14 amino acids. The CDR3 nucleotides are TGTGCCAGCAGCTCCTATGCCCGAGCCTACGAGCAGTACGTC. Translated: CASSSYARAYEQYV.

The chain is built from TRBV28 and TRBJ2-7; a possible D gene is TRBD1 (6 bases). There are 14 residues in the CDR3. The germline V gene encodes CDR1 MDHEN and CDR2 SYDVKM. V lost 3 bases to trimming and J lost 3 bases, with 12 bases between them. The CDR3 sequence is CASSFPGQLYEQYF. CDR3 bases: TGTGCCAGCAGTTTTCCGGGACAACTCTACGAGCAGTACTTC.

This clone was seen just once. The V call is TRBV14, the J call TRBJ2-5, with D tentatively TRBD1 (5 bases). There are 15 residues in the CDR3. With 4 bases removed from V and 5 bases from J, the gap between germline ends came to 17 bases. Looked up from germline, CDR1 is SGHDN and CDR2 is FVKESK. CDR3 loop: CASSPRTRTKETQYF. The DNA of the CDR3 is TGTGCCAGCAGCCCCCGGACAAGGACGAAGGAGACCCAGTACTTC.

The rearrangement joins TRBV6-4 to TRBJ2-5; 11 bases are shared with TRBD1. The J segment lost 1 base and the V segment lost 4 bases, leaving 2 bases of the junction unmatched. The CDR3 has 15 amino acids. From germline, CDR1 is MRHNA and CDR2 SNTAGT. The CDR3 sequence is CASSAGTGGQETQYF. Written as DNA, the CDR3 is TGTGCCAGCAGTGCCGGGACAGGGGGCCAAGAGACCCAGTACTTC.

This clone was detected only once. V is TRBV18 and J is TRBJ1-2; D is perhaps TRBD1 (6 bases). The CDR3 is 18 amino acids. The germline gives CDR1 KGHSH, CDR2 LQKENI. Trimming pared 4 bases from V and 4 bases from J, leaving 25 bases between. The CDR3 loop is CASSLTSPQGPGLYGYTF. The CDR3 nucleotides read TGTGCCAGCTCACTCACCTCACCACAGGGACCCGGTCTCTATGGCTACACCTTC.

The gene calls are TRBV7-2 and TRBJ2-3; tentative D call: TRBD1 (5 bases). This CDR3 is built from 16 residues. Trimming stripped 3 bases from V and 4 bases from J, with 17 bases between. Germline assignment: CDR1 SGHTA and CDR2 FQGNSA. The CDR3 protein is CASSLAGFVGADTQYF. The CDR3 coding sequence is TGTGCCAGCAGCTTGGCAGGGTTTGTAGGGGCAGATACGCAGTATTTT.

The CDR3 region is CASSLDRGNEQFF. In nucleotides, the CDR3 is TGTGCCAGCAGCTTAGATCGGGGCAATGAGCAGTTCTTC. This sequence joins TRBV11-3 and TRBJ2-1; D might be TRBD2 (5 bases). V shed 0 bases and J shed 6 bases, with 6 bases lying between them. Germline CDR1 reads SGHNT; CDR2 reads YENEEA. The CDR3 covers 13 residues.

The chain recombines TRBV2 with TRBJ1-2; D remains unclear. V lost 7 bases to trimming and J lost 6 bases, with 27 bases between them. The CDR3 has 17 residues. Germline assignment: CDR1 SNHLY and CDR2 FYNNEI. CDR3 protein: CASTIRALLVSEDGYTF. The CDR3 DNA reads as TGTGCCAGCACCATCCGGGCCCTTCTCGTCTCAGAGGATGGCTACACCTTC.

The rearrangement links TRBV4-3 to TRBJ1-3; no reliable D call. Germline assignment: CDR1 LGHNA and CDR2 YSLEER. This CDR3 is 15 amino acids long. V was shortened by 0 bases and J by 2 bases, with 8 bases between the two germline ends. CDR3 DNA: TGCGCCAGCAGCCAAGATCGGAGGGCTGGAAACACCATATATTTT. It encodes CASSQDRRAGNTIYF.

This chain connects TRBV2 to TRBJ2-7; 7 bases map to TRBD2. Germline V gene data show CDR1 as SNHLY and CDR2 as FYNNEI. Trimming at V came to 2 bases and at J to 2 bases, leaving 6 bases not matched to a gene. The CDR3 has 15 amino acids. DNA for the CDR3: TGTGCCAGCAGTGAATTCGGGGCGGGAGCCTACGAGCAGTACTTC. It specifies CASSEFGAGAYEQYF. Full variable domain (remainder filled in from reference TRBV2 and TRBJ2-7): EPEVTQTPSHQVTQMGQEVILRCVPISNHLYFYWYRQILGQKVEFLVSFYNNEISEKSEIFDDQFSVERPDGSNFTLKIRSTKLEDSAMYFCASSEFGAGAYEQYFGPGTRLTVT.

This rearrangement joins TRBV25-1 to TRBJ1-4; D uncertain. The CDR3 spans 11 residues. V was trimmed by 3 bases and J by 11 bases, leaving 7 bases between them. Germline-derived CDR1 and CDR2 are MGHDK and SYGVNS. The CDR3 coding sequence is TGTGCCAGCAGTGACCAACAGAAACTGTTTTTT. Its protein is CASSDQQKLFF.

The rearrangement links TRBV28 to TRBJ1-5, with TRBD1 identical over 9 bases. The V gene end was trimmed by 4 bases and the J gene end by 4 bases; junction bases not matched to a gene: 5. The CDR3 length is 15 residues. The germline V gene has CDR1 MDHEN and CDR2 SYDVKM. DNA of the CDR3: TGTGCCAGCAGTTCCGGGACAGGGCGTAATCAGCCCCAGCATTTT. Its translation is CASSSGTGRNQPQHF.

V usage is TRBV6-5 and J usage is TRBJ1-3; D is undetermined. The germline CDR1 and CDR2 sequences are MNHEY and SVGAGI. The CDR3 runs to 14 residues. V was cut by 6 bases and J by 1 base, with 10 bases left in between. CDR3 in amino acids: CASSQTRSGNTIYF. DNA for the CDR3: TGTGCCAGCAGCCAGACCAGGTCTGGAAACACCATATATTTT.